The 14 T cell receptor beta chains in this list originate from one sample, sequenced in a study of identical twins. In TCRdb, the 5' RACE reads were re-called with MiXCR into one record per CDR3 protein. Here the sample spans more than 400,000 distinct CDR3 sequences, roughly 15% being singletons. The sample was also linked to a second study, of yellow fever vaccine responses in identical twins.

The sequencing input was CD4+ T cells sorted from blood. The receptors come from a woman younger than 30 in good health.

This clonotype appeared a few times. The CDR3 loop is CASSPQPGLPEYNEQFF. Here the CDR3 DNA reads TGTGCCAGCTCACCCCAGCCGGGACTACCAGAGTACAATGAGCAGTTCTTC. The chain combines TRBV18 with TRBJ2-1; 7 bases agree with TRBD2. V lost 3 bases, J lost 4 bases, and 12 bases stayed unmatched. This CDR3 spans 17 amino acids. Germline loops: CDR1 KGHSH, CDR2 LQKENI.

In its sample, this clonotype was seen once. The rearrangement uses TRBV28 and TRBJ2-1, with 9 bases identical to TRBD1. The ends lost 7 bases at V and 4 bases at J; junction bases unmatched: 8. This CDR3 region has 15 residues. The germline CDR1 and CDR2 sequences are MDHEN and SYDVKM. The CDR3 protein is CASIPGTGFYNEQFF. In DNA form, the CDR3 reads TGTGCCAGCATCCCCGGGACAGGGTTTTACAATGAGCAGTTCTTC.

CDR3 residues: CASSPGTSGRTSYEQYF. CDR3 nucleotides: TGTGCCAGCAGCCCCGGGACTAGCGGGAGGACTTCCTACGAGCAGTACTTC. V is TRBV13 and J is TRBJ2-7, with 15 bases identical to TRBD2. The CDR3 length is 17 residues. Germline loops: CDR1 PRHDT, CDR2 FYEKMQ (reference sequence). V was pared by 5 bases and J by 1 base, with 6 bases of the junction left unmatched. Filled out from reference TRBV13 and TRBJ2-7, the complete variable domain reads AAGVIQSPRHLIKEKRETATLKCYPIPRHDTVYWYQQGPGQDPQFLISFYEKMQSDKGSIPDRFSAQQFSDYHSELNMSSLELGDSALYFCASSPGTSGRTSYEQYFGPGTRLTVT.

This clonotype was recorded a few times. The chain is built from TRBV28 and TRBJ2-5, with D unclear. The CDR3 has 15 residues. Germline V CDR1 and CDR2: MDHEN, SYDVKM. V lost 2 bases to trimming and J lost 1 base, with 11 bases between them. CDR3 DNA: TGTGCCAGCAGTTTAGTGTCCGGCCTCCAAGAGACCCAGTACTTC. Amino acids: CASSLVSGLQETQYF.

The rearrangement joins TRBV10-3 to TRBJ2-5, with 10 bases lining up with TRBD2. The CDR3 length is 17 residues. The V gene end was trimmed by 0 bases and the J gene end by 1 base; junction bases not matched to a gene: 5. CDR1 ENHRY and CDR2 SYGVKD come from the germline V gene. The CDR3 DNA follows: TGTGCCATCAGTGAGTCCACGGCTAGCGGGGGCCAAGAGACCCAGTACTTC. Amino acid sequence: CAISESTASGGQETQYF.

This clonotype was counted at least ten times. The gene calls are TRBV25-1 and TRBJ1-1; weak D call: TRBD1 (5 bases). Germline CDR1 and CDR2: MGHDK and SYGVNS. The ends were cut back, 3 bases at V and 1 base at J, with 9 bases in the middle. The CDR3 is 14 residues long. Here the CDR3 reads CASSEGGGNTEAFF. In nucleotides, the CDR3 is TGTGCCAGCAGTGAGGGGGGAGGGAACACTGAAGCTTTCTTT.

This clonotype was seen only a few times. The rearrangement uses TRBV7-9 and TRBJ2-1; 7 nucleotides match TRBD1. Germline CDR1 reads SEHNR; CDR2 reads FQNEAQ (reference sequence). The trim removed 5 bases at V and 5 bases at J, leaving 15 bases unmatched. CDR3 length: 17 residues. CDR3 in amino acids: CASSPPYRQGIHNEQFF. In nucleotides, the CDR3 is TGTGCCAGCAGCCCACCTTACCGACAGGGAATCCACAATGAGCAGTTCTTC.

Turning to this clonotype: This may be a read error, as it is one base from a much larger clone. The CDR3 does not close with the conserved phenylalanine or tryptophan, likely indicating a read error. The chain has TRBV28 and TRBJ1-1; no definite D call. The germline V gene has CDR1 MDHEN and CDR2 SYDVKM. Trimming removed 3 bases at V and 5 bases at J, with 10 bases between. The CDR3 is 13 amino acids. CDR3 bases: TGTGCCAGCAGTTTCCGTGGTAGGACTGAAGCTTTCCTT. Protein product: CASSFRGRTEAFL.

This clonotype was seen ten or more times. This chain joins TRBV5-1 and TRBJ2-7, with 9 bases fitting TRBD1. Germline loops: CDR1 SGHRS, CDR2 YFSETQ. The CDR3 length is 18 residues. V lost 4 bases, J lost 0 bases, and 14 bases stayed unmatched. CDR3: CASSLTTGGPLSSYEQYV. Here the CDR3 DNA reads TGCGCCAGCAGCCTAACGACAGGGGGACCCCTTAGCTCCTACGAGCAGTACGTC.

The chain has TRBV29-1 and TRBJ2-5, with 7 nucleotides matching TRBD2. Per the germline V gene, CDR1 is SQVTM and CDR2 is ANQGSEA. V lost 4 bases to trimming and J lost 1 base; unmatched junction nucleotides: 12. The CDR3 is 16 amino acids. The CDR3 DNA sequence: TGCAGCGTTGCGCGCGGGGCGGGAGAGATCCAAGAGACCCAGTACTTC. Its translation: CSVARGAGEIQETQYF.

There are a few counts of this clonotype. V usage is TRBV5-1 and J usage is TRBJ2-1; 11 bases align to TRBD1. The V gene's germline CDR1 is SGHRS and CDR2 YFSETQ. CDR3 length: 16 residues. The V gene end was trimmed by 4 bases and the J gene end by 5 bases; junction bases not matched to a gene: 8. CDR3 nucleotides: TGCGCCAGCAGCCAGGCGGACAGGGGGCAGGACAATGAGCAGTTCTTC. Protein: CASSQADRGQDNEQFF.

The chain combines TRBV4-2 with TRBJ1-5; tentative D call: TRBD1 (6 bases). From germline, CDR1 is LGHNA and CDR2 YNFKEQ. V was clipped by 0 bases and J by 5 bases, with 17 bases between them. The CDR3 contains 17 residues. CDR3 in DNA: TGTGCCAGCAGCCAAGATCTTGGGGGCGGTCGGGATCAGCCCCAGCATTTT. Translating it yields CASSQDLGGGRDQPQHF.

This clonotype appeared a few times. The chain uses TRBV12-3 or TRBV12-4 and TRBJ2-5; TRBD2 aligns across 13 bases. V lost 6 bases to trimming and J lost 1 base; unmatched junction nucleotides: 5. There are 16 residues in the CDR3. CDR3 nucleotides: TGTGCCAGCAGCTGGACTAGCGGGAGAGGCCAAGAGACCCAGTACTTC. This gives the protein CASSWTSGRGQETQYF.

The chain carries TRBV25-1 and TRBJ1-3, with D perhaps TRBD1 (6 bases). The ends were cut back, 4 bases at V and 6 bases at J, with 19 bases in the middle. The V gene's germline CDR1 is MGHDK and CDR2 SYGVNS. This CDR3 spans 16 amino acids. The CDR3 loop reads CASSANRDSAVNTIYF. The CDR3, as DNA: TGTGCCAGCAGTGCGAACAGGGACTCGGCGGTAAACACCATATATTTT.